This T cell receptor (beta chain) is from a study of post-analysis software for immune sequencing data. Background on the study: Progressive-relapsing, secondary progressive and relapsing-remitting multiple sclerosis were among the disease courses included.

Every TCR beta cDNA library bore unique molecular identifiers. TCRdb redid the calling of the PCR reads with MiXCR, one entry per CDR3 protein. The sample yields some 800,000 distinct CDR3 sequences, around 42% seen once. J was trimmed by 2 bases and V by 6 bases; bases with no gene match: 7. CDR3 length equals 15 residues. Germline V gene sequence: CDR1 LNHNV, CDR2 YYDKDF (reference sequence). Turning to this clonotype: What it recognizes is unknown.

Study-wide results and limits: Five or six TRBV segments, TRBV5-6, TRBV5-1 and TRBV20-1 among them, were found more frequent in patients than controls. A significant reduction in normalized Chao1 diversity was observed in multiple sclerosis patients versus controls.

The clonotype was recovered from a girl under 18 with multiple sclerosis. The sequenced sample consisted of blood. The genes are TRBV15 and TRBJ2-1; the match to TRBD2 covers 7 bases. CDR3 bases: TGTGCCACCAGGGCGGGAGAGAATCCCTACAATGAGCAGTTCTTC. Its protein is CATRAGENPYNEQFF.